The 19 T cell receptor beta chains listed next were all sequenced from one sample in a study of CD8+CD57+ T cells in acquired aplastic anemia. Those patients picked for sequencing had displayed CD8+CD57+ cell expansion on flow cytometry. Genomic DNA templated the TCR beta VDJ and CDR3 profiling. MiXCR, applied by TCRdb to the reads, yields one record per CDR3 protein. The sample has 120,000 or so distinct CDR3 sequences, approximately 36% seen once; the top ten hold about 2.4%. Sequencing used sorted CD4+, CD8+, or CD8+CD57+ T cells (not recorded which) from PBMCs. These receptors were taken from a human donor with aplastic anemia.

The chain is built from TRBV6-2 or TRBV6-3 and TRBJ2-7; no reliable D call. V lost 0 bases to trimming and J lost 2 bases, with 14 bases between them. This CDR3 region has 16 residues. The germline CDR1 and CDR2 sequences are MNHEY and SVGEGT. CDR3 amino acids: CASSYSIGMGPYEQYF. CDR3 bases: TGTGCCAGCAGTTACTCGATAGGAATGGGCCCCTACGAGCAGTACTTC.

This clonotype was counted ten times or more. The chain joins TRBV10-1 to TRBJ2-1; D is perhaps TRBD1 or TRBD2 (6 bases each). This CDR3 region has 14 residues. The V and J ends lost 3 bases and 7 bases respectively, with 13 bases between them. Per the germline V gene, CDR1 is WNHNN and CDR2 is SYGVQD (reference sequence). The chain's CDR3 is CASSEGGTRNEQFF. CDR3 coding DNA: TGCGCCAGCAGTGAAGGGGGGACGAGGAATGAGCAGTTCTTC.

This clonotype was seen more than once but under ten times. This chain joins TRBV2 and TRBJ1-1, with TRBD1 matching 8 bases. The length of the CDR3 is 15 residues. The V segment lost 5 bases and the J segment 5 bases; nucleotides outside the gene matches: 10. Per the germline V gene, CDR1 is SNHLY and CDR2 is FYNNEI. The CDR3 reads CASSPTGALGTEAFF. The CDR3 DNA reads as TGTGCCAGCAGTCCGACAGGGGCGCTGGGGACTGAAGCTTTCTTT. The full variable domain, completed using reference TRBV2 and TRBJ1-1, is EPEVTQTPSHQVTQMGQEVILRCVPISNHLYFYWYRQILGQKVEFLVSFYNNEISEKSEIFDDQFSVERPDGSNFTLKIRSTKLEDSAMYFCASSPTGALGTEAFFGQGTRLTVV.

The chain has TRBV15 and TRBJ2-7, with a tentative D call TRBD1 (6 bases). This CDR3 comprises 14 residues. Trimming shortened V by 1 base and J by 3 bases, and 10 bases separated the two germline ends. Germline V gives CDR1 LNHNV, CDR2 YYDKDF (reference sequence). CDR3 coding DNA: TGTGCCACCAGCAGAGCAGGGGCTAACTACGAGCAGTACTTC. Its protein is CATSRAGANYEQYF.

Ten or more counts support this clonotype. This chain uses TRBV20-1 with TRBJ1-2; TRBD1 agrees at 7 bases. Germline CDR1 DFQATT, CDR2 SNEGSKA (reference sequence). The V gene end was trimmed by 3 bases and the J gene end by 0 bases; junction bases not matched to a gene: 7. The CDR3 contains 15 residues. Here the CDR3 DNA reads TGCAGTGCTAGGGGCCCGACAGGGACTAACTATGGCTACACCTTC. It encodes CSARGPTGTNYGYTF.

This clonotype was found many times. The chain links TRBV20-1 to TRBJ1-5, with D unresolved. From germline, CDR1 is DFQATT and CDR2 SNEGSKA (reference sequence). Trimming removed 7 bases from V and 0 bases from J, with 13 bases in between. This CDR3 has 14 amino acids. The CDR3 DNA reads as TGCAGTGTCTCGCGGGGAGATAGCAATCAGCCCCAGCATTTT. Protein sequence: CSVSRGDSNQPQHF.

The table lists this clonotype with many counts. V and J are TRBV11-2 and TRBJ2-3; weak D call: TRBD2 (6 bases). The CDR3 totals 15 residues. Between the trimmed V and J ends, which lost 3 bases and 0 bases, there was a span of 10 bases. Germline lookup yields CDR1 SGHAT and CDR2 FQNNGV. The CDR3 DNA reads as TGTGCCAGCAGCTTTAGTGGGACTAGCACAGATACGCAGTATTTT. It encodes CASSFSGTSTDTQYF.

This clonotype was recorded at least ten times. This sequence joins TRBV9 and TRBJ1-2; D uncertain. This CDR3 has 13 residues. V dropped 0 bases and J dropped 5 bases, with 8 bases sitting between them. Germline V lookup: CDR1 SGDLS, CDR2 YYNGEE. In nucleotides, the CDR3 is TGTGCCAGCAGCGTAGCACAGAATTATGGCTACACCTTC. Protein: CASSVAQNYGYTF.

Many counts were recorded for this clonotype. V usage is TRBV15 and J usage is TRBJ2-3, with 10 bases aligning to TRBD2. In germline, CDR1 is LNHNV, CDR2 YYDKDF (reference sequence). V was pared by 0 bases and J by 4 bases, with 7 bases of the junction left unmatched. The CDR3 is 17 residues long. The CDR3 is CATSREYSGGAADTQYF. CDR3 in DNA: TGTGCCACCAGCAGAGAATACAGCGGGGGGGCGGCAGATACGCAGTATTTT.

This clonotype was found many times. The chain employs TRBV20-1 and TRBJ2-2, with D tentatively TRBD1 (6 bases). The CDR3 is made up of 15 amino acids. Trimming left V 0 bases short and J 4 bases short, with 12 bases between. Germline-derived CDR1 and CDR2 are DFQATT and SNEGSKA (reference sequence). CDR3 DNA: TGCAGTGCTAGAGATTCGACAGGCTCCACCGGGGAGCTGTTTTTT. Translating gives CSARDSTGSTGELFF.

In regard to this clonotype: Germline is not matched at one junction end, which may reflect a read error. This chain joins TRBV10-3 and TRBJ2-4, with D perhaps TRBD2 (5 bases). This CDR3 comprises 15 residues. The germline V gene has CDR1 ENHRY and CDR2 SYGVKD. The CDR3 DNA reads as TGTGCCAGCAGTGCCGCCTCGGGGGCCAAAAACATTCAGTACTTC. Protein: CASSAASGAKNIQYF.

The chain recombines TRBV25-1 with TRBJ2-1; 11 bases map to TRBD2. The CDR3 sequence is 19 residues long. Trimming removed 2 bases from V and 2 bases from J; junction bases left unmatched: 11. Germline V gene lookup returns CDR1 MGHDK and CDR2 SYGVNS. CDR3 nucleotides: TGTGCCAGCAGTGAAGTGGGTTCTAGCGGGGGGCTCGCCTACAATGAGCAGTTCTTC. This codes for CASSEVGSSGGLAYNEQFF.

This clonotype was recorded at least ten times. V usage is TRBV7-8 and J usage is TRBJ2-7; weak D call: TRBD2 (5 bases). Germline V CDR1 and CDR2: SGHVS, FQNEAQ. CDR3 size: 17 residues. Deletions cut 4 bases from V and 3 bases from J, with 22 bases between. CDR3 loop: CASSSPHSSNHYYEQYF. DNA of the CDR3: TGTGCCAGCAGCTCGCCTCATTCTAGCAATCACTACTACGAGCAGTACTTC.

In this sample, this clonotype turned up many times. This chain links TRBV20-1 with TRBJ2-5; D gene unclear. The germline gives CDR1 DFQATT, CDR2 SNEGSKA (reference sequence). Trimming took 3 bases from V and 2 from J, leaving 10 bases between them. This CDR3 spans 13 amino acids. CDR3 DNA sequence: TGCAGTGCTAGGGGTTCCCTTCAAGAGACCCAGTACTTC. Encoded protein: CSARGSLQETQYF.

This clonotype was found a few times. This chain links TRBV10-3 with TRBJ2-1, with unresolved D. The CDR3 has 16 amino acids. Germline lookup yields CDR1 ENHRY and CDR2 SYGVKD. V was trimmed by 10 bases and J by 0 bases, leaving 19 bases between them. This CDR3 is CASKVRRSSSYNEQFF. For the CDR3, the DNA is TGTGCCAGCAAGGTTCGCAGGTCGAGCTCCTACAATGAGCAGTTCTTC.

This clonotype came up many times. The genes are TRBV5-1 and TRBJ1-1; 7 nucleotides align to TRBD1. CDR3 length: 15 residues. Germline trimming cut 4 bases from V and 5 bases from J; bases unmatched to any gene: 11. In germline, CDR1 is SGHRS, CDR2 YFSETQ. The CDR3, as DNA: TGCGCCAGCAGCCCACGACAGGGAACCGGGACTGAAGCTTTCTTT. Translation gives CASSPRQGTGTEAFF.

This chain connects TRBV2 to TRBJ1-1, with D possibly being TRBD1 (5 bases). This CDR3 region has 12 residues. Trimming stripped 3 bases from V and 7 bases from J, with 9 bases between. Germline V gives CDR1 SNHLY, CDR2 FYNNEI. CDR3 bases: TGTGCCAGCAGTGACATGGGGCGTGAAGCTTTCTTT. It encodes CASSDMGREAFF.

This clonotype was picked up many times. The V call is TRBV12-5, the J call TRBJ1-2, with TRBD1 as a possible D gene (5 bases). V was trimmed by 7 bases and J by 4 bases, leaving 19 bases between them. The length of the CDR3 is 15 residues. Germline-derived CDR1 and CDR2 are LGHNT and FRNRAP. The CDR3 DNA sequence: TGTGCTAGTGCCGTTACCCCCTCGGACATCTATGGCTACACCTTC. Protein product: CASAVTPSDIYGYTF.

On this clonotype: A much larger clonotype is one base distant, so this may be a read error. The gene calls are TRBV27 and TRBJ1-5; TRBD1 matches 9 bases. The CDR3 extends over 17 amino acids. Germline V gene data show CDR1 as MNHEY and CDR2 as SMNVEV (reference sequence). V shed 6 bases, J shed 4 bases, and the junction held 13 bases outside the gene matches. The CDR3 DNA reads TGTGCCAGCAGATCGTTGACTGGACAGGGGCGGAATCAGCCCCAGCATTTT. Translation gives CASRSLTGQGRNQPQHF.